The clone carrying this T cell receptor beta chain was detected only a few times. Every donor was a Caucasian adult from Nashville, Tennessee. This sample was taken from a study of shared clonotypes between healthy human individuals. Study-wide background: Sampling drew on donors who were a couple of women and three men aged 18 to 49.

Every subset had its genomic DNA shared out evenly among several immunoSEQ plates. How the authors handled the data: Filtering differed, since immunoSEQ gave only junction sequences and no quality scores. Generated by immunoSEQ multiplex PCR, the TCRdb table keeps only in-frame clones and is missing some. V and J calls and clone size come straight from that table; D and trimming were deduced from the DNA. Of roughly 480,000 clones in the sample, less than 80% were seen once. V dropped 5 bases and J dropped 4 bases, with 8 bases sitting between them. CDR3 size: 12 residues. The chain recombines TRBV6-7 with TRBJ1-1; D call uncertain. TRBV6-7 is sorted into the ORF group, with uncertain function. The clonotype originates from a woman in her 40s in good health. Some clones in this sample may be carry-over from other donors' samples. The sample taken for sequencing was PBMCs. The CDR3: CASSIRGTEAFF. The CDR3 coding sequence is TGTGCCAGCAGTATTCGTGGCACTGAAGCTTTCTTT.